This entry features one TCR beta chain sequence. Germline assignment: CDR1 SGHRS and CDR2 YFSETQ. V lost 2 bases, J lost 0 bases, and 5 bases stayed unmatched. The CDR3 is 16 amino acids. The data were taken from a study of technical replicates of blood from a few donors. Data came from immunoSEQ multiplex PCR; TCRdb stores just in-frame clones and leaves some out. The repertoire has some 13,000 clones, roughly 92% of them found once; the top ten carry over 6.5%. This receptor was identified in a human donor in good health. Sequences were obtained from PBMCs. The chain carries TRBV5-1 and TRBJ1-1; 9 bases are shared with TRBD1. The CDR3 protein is CASSLPGTGMNTEAFF. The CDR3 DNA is TGCGCCAGCAGCTTACCCGGGACAGGGATGAACACTGAAGCTTTCTTT.